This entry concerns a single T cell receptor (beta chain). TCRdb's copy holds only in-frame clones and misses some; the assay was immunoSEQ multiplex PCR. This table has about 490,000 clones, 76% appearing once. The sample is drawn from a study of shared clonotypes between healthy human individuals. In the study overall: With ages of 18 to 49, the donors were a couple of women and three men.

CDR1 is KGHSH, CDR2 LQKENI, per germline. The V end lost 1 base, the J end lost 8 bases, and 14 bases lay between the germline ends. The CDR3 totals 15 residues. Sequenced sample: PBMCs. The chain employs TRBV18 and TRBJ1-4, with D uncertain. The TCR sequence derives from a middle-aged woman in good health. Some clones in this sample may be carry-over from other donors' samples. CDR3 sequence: CASSPRLEKGEKLFF. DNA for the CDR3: TGTGCCAGCTCACCACGACTAGAAAAGGGAGAAAAACTGTTTTTT.